These 18 T cell receptor beta chains were sequenced from one sample in a study of blood T cell repertoires in COVID-19. The assay was immunoSEQ multiplex PCR, and TCRdb's table has in-frame clones only and misses some. Found here are under 200,000 clones, over 70% of them singletons; the top ten hold approximately 5.6%. The sequenced sample was PBMCs or T cells enriched from blood (not recorded which). The receptors shown here come from a woman aged 40-49 years with acute COVID-19.

V gene TRBV13 combines with J gene TRBJ1-1; D is unresolved. The CDR3 has 13 amino acids. Germline CDR1 reads PRHDT; CDR2 reads FYEKMQ (reference sequence). V was clipped by 2 bases and J by 3 bases, with 7 bases between them. The CDR3, as DNA: TGTGCCAGCAGCTTAAGACTGGACACTGAAGCTTTCTTT. As protein: CASSLRLDTEAFF.

The chain is built from TRBV7-2 and TRBJ2-6; 8 bases are a match to TRBD2. In germline, CDR1 is SGHTA, CDR2 FQGNSA. CDR3 size: 15 residues. The ends lost 3 bases at V and 5 bases at J; junction bases unmatched: 3. The CDR3 is CASSFSGSWANVLTF. The DNA for the CDR3 is TGTGCCAGCAGCTTCAGCGGGAGCTGGGCCAACGTCCTGACTTTC.

The chain has TRBV11-2 and TRBJ2-1, with 7 bases aligning to TRBD2. CDR1 is SGHAT and CDR2 is FQNNGV in the germline V gene. The V and J ends lost 2 bases and 4 bases, in that order; junction bases with no gene match: 8. The CDR3 loop spans 16 amino acids. CDR3 in DNA: TGTGCCAGCAGCTTAAAACCGGGGGGAGCTTACAATGAGCAGTTCTTC. Protein sequence: CASSLKPGGAYNEQFF.

V usage is TRBV19 and J usage is TRBJ2-7; D is possibly TRBD1 (6 bases). Germline V gives CDR1 LNHDA, CDR2 SQIVND (reference sequence). V dropped 5 bases and J dropped 2 bases, with 10 bases sitting between them. The CDR3 is 13 amino acids. The CDR3 nucleotides read TGTGCCAGTAGTCCCCACAGGGCCTACGAGCAGTACTTC. Translation gives CASSPHRAYEQYF.

This clone came up once. This chain links TRBV2 with TRBJ2-3; the D is unclear. The CDR3 covers 13 residues. Trimming left V 4 bases short and J 3 bases short, with 8 bases between. CDR1 SNHLY and CDR2 FYNNEI come from the germline V gene. CDR3 DNA sequence: TGTGCCAGCAGTGGCCTACGGACAGATACGCAGTATTTT. Translated, it gives CASSGLRTDTQYF. The full variable domain, its missing parts supplied by reference TRBV2 and TRBJ2-3, is EPEVTQTPSHQVTQMGQEVILRCVPISNHLYFYWYRQILGQKVEFLVSFYNNEISEKSEIFDDQFSVERPDGSNFTLKIRSTKLEDSAMYFCASSGLRTDTQYFGPGTRLTVL.

The rearrangement links TRBV21-1 to TRBJ1-1; the table's TRBD1 call for D was not verified on the DNA. TRBV21-1 is reported as a pseudogene. The CDR3 is 13 residues long. CDR3 sequence (DNA): TGTGCCAGCAGCAAAACAGAGAACACTGAAGCTTTCTTT. Residues: CASSKTENTEAFF.

The V and J genes are TRBV3-1 (or the pseudogene TRBV3-2) and TRBJ2-1; 12 nucleotides line up with TRBD2. CDR1 is LGHDT and CDR2 is YNNKEL in the germline V gene (reference sequence). The CDR3 length is 15 residues. V shed 0 bases and J 10 bases; nucleotides not matched to a gene: 4. The CDR3 coding sequence is TGTGCCAGCAGCCAAGAGGCTAGCGGGAGGGACGAGCAGTTCTTC. Its protein is CASSQEASGRDEQFF.

The J gene is TRBJ1-2, the V gene TRBV6-5; D might be TRBD1 (5 bases). V gave up 6 bases and J gave up 8 bases, with 10 bases separating them. The CDR3 extends over 11 amino acids. CDR1 and CDR2 (germline): MNHEY, SVGAGI. CDR3 region: CASRSGWGYTF. In DNA, the CDR3 is TGTGCCAGCAGGTCAGGGTGGGGCTACACCTTC.

This chain uses TRBV18 with TRBJ1-2, with TRBD1 as a possible D gene (5 bases). The CDR3 is 15 amino acids. In germline, CDR1 is KGHSH, CDR2 LQKENI. V was clipped by 6 bases and J by 0 bases, with 14 bases between them. In DNA, the CDR3 is TGTGCCAGCTCTCCTCTGGACATTGCTAACTATGGCTACACCTTC. Its translation is CASSPLDIANYGYTF.

V usage is TRBV7-2 and J usage is TRBJ1-1, with 8 bases identical to TRBD1. V lost 4 bases, J lost 5 bases, and 6 bases stayed unmatched. Germline V gene lookup returns CDR1 SGHTA and CDR2 FQGNSA. The CDR3 has 14 residues. The CDR3 reads CASSWDRDRTEAFF. The CDR3 region has the DNA TGTGCCAGCAGCTGGGACCGGGACAGGACTGAAGCTTTCTTT.

The chain is built from TRBV10-2 and TRBJ2-1, with D maybe TRBD2 (6 bases). This CDR3 contains 13 residues. Trimming removed 3 bases at V and 13 bases at J, with 16 bases between. Looked up from germline, CDR1 is WSHSY and CDR2 is SAAADI. DNA of the CDR3: TGCGCCAGCAGTGATGTTCGGGGACTGTCACAGTTCTTC. Its protein product is CASSDVRGLSQFF.

V and J are TRBV6-5 and TRBJ2-7, with unresolved D. The CDR3 has 14 amino acids. The V end was cut by 2 bases, the J end by 0 bases, with 8 bases between. Germline loops: CDR1 MNHEY, CDR2 SVGAGI. The CDR3 DNA reads TGTGCCAGCAGTTACCCTGAGAGCTCCTACGAGCAGTACGTC. As protein: CASSYPESSYEQYV.

CDR3 DNA sequence: TGTGCCAGCAGTGATCAGGGTACGAAGAACACCGGGGAGCTGTTTTTT. Translated, it gives CASSDQGTKNTGELFF. V usage is TRBV6-4 and J usage is TRBJ2-2; possible D gene TRBD1, 5 bases. Trimming shortened V by 3 bases and J by 1 base, and 12 bases separated the two germline ends. Germline V CDR1 and CDR2: MRHNA, SNTAGT. There are 16 residues in the CDR3.

This clone was observed once. This chain uses TRBV27 with TRBJ2-1; 13 bases match TRBD2. V was clipped by 2 bases and J by 12 bases; unmatched bases: 4. This CDR3 is 14 amino acids long. The germline V gene encodes CDR1 MNHEY and CDR2 SMNVEV (reference sequence). The DNA of the CDR3 is TGTGCCAGCAGTTTAGGGCGACTAGCGGGGGGGCAGTTCTTC. This translates into CASSLGRLAGGQFF.

The chain has TRBV5-4 and TRBJ1-2, with a tentative D call TRBD1 (6 bases). The CDR3 spans 13 residues. The ends were cut back, 4 bases at V and 6 bases at J, with 13 bases in the middle. In germline, CDR1 is SGHNT, CDR2 YYREEE (reference sequence). CDR3 region: CASSPDRTHGYTF. CDR3 DNA sequence: TGTGCCAGCAGCCCGGACAGAACCCATGGCTACACCTTC.

The genes are TRBV5-6 and TRBJ2-3, with no clear D. CDR3 size: 15 residues. Germline CDR1 and CDR2: SGHDT and YYEEEE. Trimming pared 0 bases from V and 0 bases from J, leaving 8 bases between. CDR3 nucleotides: TGTGCCAGCAGCTTGGGGGCACGCAGCACAGATACGCAGTATTTT. Amino acid sequence: CASSLGARSTDTQYF.

The chain employs TRBV12-3 or TRBV12-4 and TRBJ2-2; 7 bases line up with TRBD1. This CDR3 has 13 amino acids. V shed 6 bases and J 7 bases; nucleotides not matched to a gene: 5. The CDR3 here is CASSRTGGGELFF. The CDR3 bases are TGTGCCAGCAGCCGGACAGGTGGCGGGGAGCTGTTTTTT.

The chain joins TRBV4-1 to TRBJ2-6; possibly TRBD1 for D (6 bases). This CDR3 is 19 amino acids long. V gave up 0 bases and J gave up 2 bases, with 17 bases separating them. The germline V gene encodes CDR1 MGHRA and CDR2 YSYEKL. DNA for the CDR3: TGCGCCAGCAGCCAAGAGTGGGGGCGGGTTTCCCCTGGGGCCAACGTCCTGACTTTC. It translates to CASSQEWGRVSPGANVLTF.